This T cell receptor (beta chain) was profiled in a study of PD-1 blockade in classical Hodgkin lymphoma. Study-wide findings and caveats: With CD4+ cells, TCR diversity rose significantly by C4D1, but not with CD8+ cells.

As for this clone: Its specificity is unknown.

Measured with immunoSEQ multiplex PCR; TCRdb has only the in-frame clones, and not every one. The sample has some 96,000 clones, roughly 79% seen once; the top ten hold around 17%. All trial patients relapsed after autologous stem cell transplantation. This material consisted of peripheral blood mononuclear cells (PBMCs), taken before the second cycle of nivolumab. The source of this sequence is a human donor with classical Hodgkin lymphoma.

In DNA form, the CDR3 reads TGTGCCAGCTCACCCCCGGAAAGCTCCTACAATGAGCAGTTCTTC. It specifies CASSPPESSYNEQFF. This sequence joins TRBV18 and TRBJ2-1; D is ambiguous. V was shortened by 3 bases and J by 0 bases, with 9 bases between the two germline ends. This CDR3 comprises 15 residues. The germline V gene encodes CDR1 KGHSH and CDR2 LQKENI.